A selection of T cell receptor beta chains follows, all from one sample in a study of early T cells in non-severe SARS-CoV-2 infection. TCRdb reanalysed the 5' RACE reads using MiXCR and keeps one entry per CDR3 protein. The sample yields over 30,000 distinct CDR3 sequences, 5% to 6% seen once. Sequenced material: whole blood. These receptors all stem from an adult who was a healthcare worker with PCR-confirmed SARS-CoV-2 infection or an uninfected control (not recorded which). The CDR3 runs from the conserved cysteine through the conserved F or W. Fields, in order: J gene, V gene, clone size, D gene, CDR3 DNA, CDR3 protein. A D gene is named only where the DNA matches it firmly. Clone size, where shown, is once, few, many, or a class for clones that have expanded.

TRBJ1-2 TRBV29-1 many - TGCAGCGTTGAAGGGGACTATGGCTACACCTTC CSVEGDYGYTF
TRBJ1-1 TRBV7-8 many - TGTGCCAGCAGCTTATCGTCCCGAGGGGGCACTGAAGCTTTCTTT CASSLSSRGGTEAFF
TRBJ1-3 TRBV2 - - TGTGCCAGCAGTGTGACAGCTGGAAACACCATATATTTT CASSVTAGNTIYF
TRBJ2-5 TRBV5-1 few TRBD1 TGCGCCAGCAGCTCCGGGACAGGGCAAGAGACCCAGTACTTC CASSSGTGQETQYF
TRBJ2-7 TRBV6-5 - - TGTGCCAGCAGTTCGCAGCGACAGAAAGCCTACGAGCAGTACTTC CASSSQRQKAYEQYF
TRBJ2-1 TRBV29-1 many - TGCAGCGTTGACAGGGGGGCCTACAATGAGCAGTTCTTC CSVDRGAYNEQFF
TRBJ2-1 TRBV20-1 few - TGCAGTGCTCCCCCCGGGTCCTACAATGAGCAGTTCTTC CSAPPGSYNEQFF
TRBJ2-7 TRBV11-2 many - TGTGCCAGCAGCCCCCCCGGGCGGCTCCTACGAGGGCAGTACTTC CASSPPGRLLRGQYF
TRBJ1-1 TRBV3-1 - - TGTGCCAGCAGCCAAGATAGGGGTACGGCTTTCTTT CASSQDRGTAFF
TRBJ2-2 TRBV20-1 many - TGCAGTGCTAGAGTTCCGGGGTCTAACGGGGAGCTGTTTTTT CSARVPGSNGELFF
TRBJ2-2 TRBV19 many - TGTGCCAGTAGTATGGGCAGCAGGGTCGGGGAGCTGTTTTTT CASSMGSRVGELFF
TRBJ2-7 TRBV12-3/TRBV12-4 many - TGTGCCAGCAGTCGCCGGGCCTACGAGCAGTACTTC CASSRRAYEQYF
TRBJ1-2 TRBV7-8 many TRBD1 TGTGCCAGCAGCTGGAGTTCAGGCCGCGACAGGGTCGATGGCTACACCTTC CASSWSSGRDRVDGYTF
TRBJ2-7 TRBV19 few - TGTGCCACCACGGGGAACTCGTTCTCCTACGAGCAGTACTTC CATTGNSFSYEQYF
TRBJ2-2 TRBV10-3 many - TGTGCCATCAGTGACTGGGGTCGTGCTAGCACCGGGGAGCTGTTTTTT CAISDWGRASTGELFF
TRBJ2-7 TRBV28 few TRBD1 TGTGCCAGCAGTTCACCGGGACAGGGGCTCAACGAGCAGTACTTC CASSSPGQGLNEQYF
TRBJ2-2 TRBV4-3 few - TGCGCCAGCAGCCCCCAGCGGATCGGGGAGCTGTTTTTT CASSPQRIGELFF
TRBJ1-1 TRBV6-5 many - TGTGCCAGCAATTACGGTGCCCCCGGGCAAATGAACACTGAAGCTTTCTTT CASNYGAPGQMNTEAFF
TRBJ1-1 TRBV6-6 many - TGTGCCAGCAGTTACTTTACAGGGAGGGACACTGAAGCTTTCTTT CASSYFTGRDTEAFF
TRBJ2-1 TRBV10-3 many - TGTGCCATCGCGGGGAGAACCTACAATGAGCAGTTCTTC CAIAGRTYNEQFF
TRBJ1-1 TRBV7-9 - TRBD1 TGTGCCAGCAGCTTACTATTAATCAGGGGGCGCGGGAACACTGAAGCTTTCTTT CASSLLLIRGRGNTEAFF
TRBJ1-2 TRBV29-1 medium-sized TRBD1 TGCAGCGTTGAAGAATGGACAGGCCCAATCCGACTTGCCTACACCTTC CSVEEWTGPIRLAYTF
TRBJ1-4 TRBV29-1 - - TGCAGCGCGCGGCTGGGGGAAAAACTGTTTTTT CSARLGEKLFF
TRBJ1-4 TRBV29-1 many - TGCAGCGGGACAGAAAATGAAAAACTGTTTTTT CSGTENEKLFF
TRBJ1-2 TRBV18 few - TGTGCCAGCTCACCAACAGTCGCCAACTATGGCTACACCTTC CASSPTVANYGYTF
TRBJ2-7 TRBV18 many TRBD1 TGTGCCAGCTCACCATCGCCCCCCCGACAGGGTTACGAGCAGTACTTC CASSPSPPRQGYEQYF
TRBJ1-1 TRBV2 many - TGTGCCAGCAGTGAAGCTTGGGGGAACACTGAAGCTTTCTTT CASSEAWGNTEAFF
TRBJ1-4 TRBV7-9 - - TGTGCCAGCGGACACTCAAGACAGTCCTTGGGGATGCTTGAAAAACTGTTTTTT CASGHSRQSLGMLEKLFF
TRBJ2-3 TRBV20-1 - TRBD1 TGCAGTGCTAGTCCGGGACAGGGAGCAGATACGCAGTATTTT CSASPGQGADTQYF
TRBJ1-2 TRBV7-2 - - TGTGCCAGCAGCTCGGACACCTTCTATGGCTACACCTTC CASSSDTFYGYTF
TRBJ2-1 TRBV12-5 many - TGTGCTAGTGGTACGGGGACTGGGTACAATGAGCAGTTCTTC CASGTGTGYNEQFF
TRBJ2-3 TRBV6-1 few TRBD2 TGTGCCAGCAGTGAGGGCGGGGGGCACACAGATACGCAGTATTTT CASSEGGGHTDTQYF
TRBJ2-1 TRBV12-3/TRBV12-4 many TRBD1 TGTGCCAGCAGACAAGGAGCAAACAGGGGGCGGTACAATGAGCAGTTCTTC CASRQGANRGRYNEQFF
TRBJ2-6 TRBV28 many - TGTGCCAGCACCTTGAGCTCTGGGGCCAACGTCCTGACTTTC CASTLSSGANVLTF
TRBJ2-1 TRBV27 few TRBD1 TGTGCCAGCAGTCCTACAGGGGTAGGCTACAATGAGCAGTTCTTC CASSPTGVGYNEQFF
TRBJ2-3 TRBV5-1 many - TGCGCCAGCAGCGGGAGCTGGGACACCGCAACAGATACGCAGTATTTT CASSGSWDTATDTQYF
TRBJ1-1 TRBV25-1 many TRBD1 TGTGCCAGCAGAGACACAGGGGTCACTGAAGCTTTCTTT CASRDTGVTEAFF
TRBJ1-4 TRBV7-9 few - TGTGCCAGCAGCCCCCGTGAGGCAACTAATGAAAAACTGTTTTTT CASSPREATNEKLFF
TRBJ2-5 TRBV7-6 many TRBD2 TGTGCCAGCAGCCACGGGGGGGATAAGACCCAGTACTTC CASSHGGDKTQYF
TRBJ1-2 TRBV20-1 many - TGCAGTGCTAGTGCGGATTACTATGGCTACACCTTC CSASADYYGYTF
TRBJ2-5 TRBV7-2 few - TGTGCCAGCAGCCCTGGACTGGACCCTGAGACCCAGTACTTC CASSPGLDPETQYF